The T cell receptor (beta chain) under discussion was sequenced for a study of cytomegalovirus exposure and HLA in healthy donors. Turning to the study itself: Tens of millions of unique TCRs from HLA-typed donors were held in an early release of data.

General observations from the study: Cytomegalovirus status was reportedly diagnosed by the classifier with high specificity and sensitivity. HLA alleles were associated with fewer than 20,000 TCR beta sequences in a later analysis at 0.05 false discovery rate. Researchers reported that a few CMV-associated chains were confirmed in vitro as CMV antigen-specific.

Both 60 Vbeta primers and 13 Jbeta primers went into the PCR. Clones were sequenced by immunoSEQ multiplex PCR, and TCRdb holds only the in-frame ones, with some missing. The sample includes some 190,000 clones, over 80% of them seen just once. About this clone: What it binds is not known.

Germline loops: CDR1 MGHRA, CDR2 YSYEKL. This CDR3 is 13 amino acids long. J was trimmed by 10 bases and V by 4 bases; bases with no gene match: 6. The V gene is TRBV4-1, the J gene TRBJ2-3, with TRBD2 identical over 9 bases. The sequence was obtained from a boy aged 2 to 10 in good health and CMV-seronegative. Input material: PBMCs. CDR3 protein: CASSRGLAAAQYF. CDR3 sequence (DNA): TGCGCCAGCAGCCGGGGACTAGCAGCTGCGCAGTATTTT.